The 23 T cell receptor beta chains in this list originate from one sample, sequenced in a study of breast tumors, draining lymph nodes, adjacent tissues. TCRdb re-called the multiplex PCR reads through MiXCR, storing one row per CDR3 protein. The sample comprises about 20,000 distinct CDR3 sequences, more than 25% of which are singletons, and over 8.5% rests with the top ten. What was sequenced was breast tumor tissue. These TCRs come from a female donor with breast cancer. Some clones in this sample may be carry-over from other donors' samples.

This clonotype appeared a few times. This chain uses TRBV27 with TRBJ2-1; 11 bases match TRBD1. CDR1 MNHEY and CDR2 SMNVEV come from the germline V gene (reference sequence). Trimming cost V 5 bases and J 5 bases; bases outside gene matches: 11. CDR3 length equals 17 residues. CDR3 in amino acids: CASSPGQGASLDNEQFF. The CDR3 DNA is TGTGCCAGCAGTCCAGGACAGGGGGCTTCCTTAGACAATGAGCAGTTCTTC.

The table lists this clonotype with many counts. This rearrangement joins TRBV20-1 to TRBJ1-5, with D unclear. The CDR3 runs to 17 residues. CDR1 and CDR2 (germline): DFQATT, SNEGSKA (reference sequence). With 3 bases removed from V and 1 base from J, the gap between germline ends came to 19 bases. The CDR3 loop reads CSASRPGREPSNQPQHF. The DNA of the CDR3 is TGCAGTGCTAGTCGACCCGGACGTGAGCCCAGCAATCAGCCCCAGCATTTT.

This clonotype was seen many times. The CDR3 sequence: CAWSVERAGKQYF. CDR3 DNA sequence: TGTGCCTGGAGTGTTGAAAGGGCAGGGAAGCAGTATTTT. The chain combines TRBV30 with TRBJ2-3; D is perhaps TRBD1 (5 bases). Germline CDR1 GTSNPN, CDR2 SVGIG (reference sequence). The CDR3 contains 13 residues. V shed 0 bases and J shed 11 bases, with 15 bases lying between them.

Only one count was recorded for this clonotype. This likely comes from a read error, as the CDR3 has no conserved phenylalanine or tryptophan at its end. The V and J genes are TRBV6-6 and TRBJ2-3, with TRBD2 identical over 9 bases. Looked up from germline, CDR1 is MNHNY and CDR2 is SVGAGI (reference sequence). J lost 1 base, V lost 5 bases, and 1 base had no gene match. There are 14 residues in the CDR3. The chain's CDR3 is CASSQREGTDTQYL. The CDR3 nucleotides are TGTGCCAGCAGTCAGCGGGAGGGCACAGATACGCAGTATTTA.

This clonotype was seen many times. This chain uses TRBV5-6 with TRBJ2-1, with TRBD2 identical over 11 bases. With 0 bases clipped from V and 9 bases from J, the junction kept 11 bases outside the gene matches. The CDR3 is made up of 17 amino acids. Per the germline V gene, CDR1 is SGHDT and CDR2 is YYEEEE. The CDR3 sequence: CASSLASSGRKFREQFF. CDR3 in DNA: TGTGCCAGCAGCTTGGCGTCTAGCGGGAGGAAATTCCGTGAGCAGTTCTTC.

This clonotype was observed many times. The chain couples TRBV24-1 to TRBJ1-4; 7 positions match TRBD1. Germline-derived CDR1 and CDR2 are KGHDR and SFDVKD. This CDR3 contains 15 residues. V shed 4 bases, J shed 4 bases, and the junction held 5 bases outside the gene matches. The CDR3 is CATSEWDSLNEKLFF. The CDR3 DNA reads TGTGCCACCAGTGAGTGGGACAGCCTTAATGAAAAACTGTTTTTT.

Details on this clonotype: The junction departs from germline at one end; a sequencing error may be responsible. V and J are TRBV10-2 and TRBJ2-7, with 11 bases aligning to TRBD2. The germline V gene has CDR1 WSHSY and CDR2 SAAADI. CDR3 size: 13 residues. The CDR3 loop is CASSTSGAYEQSF. Written as DNA, the CDR3 is TGCGCCAGCTCGACTAGCGGGGCCTACGAGCAGAGCTTC.

The J gene is TRBJ1-5, the V gene TRBV5-1; D may be TRBD1 (6 bases). Trimming removed 4 bases at V and 0 bases at J, with 11 bases between. Looked up from germline, CDR1 is SGHRS and CDR2 is YFSETQ. The CDR3 is 15 amino acids. CDR3 nucleotides: TGCGCCAGCAGCCCAACAGGGTATAGCAATCAGCCCCAGCATTTT. Its translation: CASSPTGYSNQPQHF.

In its sample, this clonotype was seen many times. The rearrangement joins TRBV24-1 to TRBJ1-2; no definite D call. The V and J ends lost 6 bases and 7 bases respectively, with 14 bases between them. Germline CDR1 KGHDR, CDR2 SFDVKD. The CDR3 runs 13 residues. DNA of the CDR3: TGTGCCACCAGTCAGCCAGGCGCCCCTGGCTACACCTTC. Its protein product is CATSQPGAPGYTF.

The rearrangement links TRBV5-6 to TRBJ2-3, with 14 positions matching TRBD2. Germline CDR1 reads SGHDT; CDR2 reads YYEEEE. Trimming removed 2 bases from V and 4 bases from J; junction bases left unmatched: 3. CDR3 length: 16 residues. CDR3 nucleotides: TGTGCCAGCAGCTTTGGACTAGCGGGAGGACCAGATACGCAGTATTTT. It encodes CASSFGLAGGPDTQYF. Full variable domain (outside the CDR3, taken from reference TRBV5-6 and TRBJ2-3): DAGVTQSPTHLIKTRGQQVTLRCSPKSGHDTVSWYQQALGQGPQFIFQYYEEEERQRGNFPDRFSGHQFPNYSSELNVNALLLGDSALYLCASSFGLAGGPDTQYFGPGTRLTVL.

For this clonotype: Being one base from a much bigger clone, this may be a read error. The rearrangement joins TRBV3-1 to TRBJ2-1, with a possible D match to TRBD1 (6 bases). The germline V gene has CDR1 LGHDT and CDR2 YNNKEL (reference sequence). The CDR3 totals 17 residues. Trimming removed 1 base at V and 9 bases at J, with 22 bases between. The CDR3 DNA sequence: TGTGCCAGCAGCCAAGGGGGACAATCCCGGCACCACATTGAGCAGTTCTTC. Its protein is CASSQGGQSRHHIEQFF.

The chain uses TRBV7-3 and TRBJ2-2; 7 positions agree with TRBD1. The germline V gene has CDR1 SGHTA and CDR2 FQGTGA. With V trimmed by 3 bases and J by 4 bases, 5 bases remained unmatched. The CDR3 has 15 residues. For the CDR3, the DNA is TGTGCCAGCAGCTTGATAGGGGGCGGCACCGGGGAGCTGTTTTTT. Its protein is CASSLIGGGTGELFF. Together with reference TRBV7-3 and TRBJ2-2, the CDR3 gives the full variable domain: GAGVSQTPSNKVTEKGKYVELRCDPISGHTALYWYRQSLGQGPEFLIYFQGTGAADDSGLPNDRFFAVRPEGSVSTLKIQRTERGDSAVYLCASSLIGGGTGELFFGEGSRLTVL.

A few counts support this clonotype. The V gene is TRBV28, the J gene TRBJ2-1; D not resolved. The V end was cut by 4 bases, the J end by 0 bases, with 16 bases between. There are 17 residues in the CDR3. Germline V gene lookup returns CDR1 MDHEN and CDR2 SYDVKM. The DNA of the CDR3 is TGTGCCAGCAGTTCTTCCGGATGGTCGAGCTCCTACAATGAGCAGTTCTTC. The encoded protein is CASSSSGWSSSYNEQFF.

The V gene is TRBV2, the J gene TRBJ2-1; 7 nucleotides agree with TRBD1. Trimming took 9 bases from V and 8 from J; bases not matched to a gene: 7. Germline values: CDR1 SNHLY, CDR2 FYNNEI. This CDR3 contains 12 residues. The CDR3 coding sequence is TGTGCCAGTACGTTTACAGGGGATGAGCAGTTCTTC. Its translation is CASTFTGDEQFF.

The chain uses TRBV7-2 and TRBJ2-3; TRBD2 aligns across 8 bases. The CDR3 totals 13 residues. Unmatched junction bases numbered 4, after V lost 6 bases and J lost 5 bases. Germline V lookup: CDR1 SGHTA, CDR2 FQGNSA. The CDR3 DNA reads as TGTGCCAGCAGGGCGACTAGCGAAGATACGCAGTATTTT. Its protein product is CASRATSEDTQYF.

Concerning this clonotype: The germline gene is not matched at one end of the junction; a read error may be the cause. The chain uses TRBV3-1 and TRBJ1-5; 7 positions match TRBD1. This CDR3 region has 17 residues. Germline CDR1 is LGHDT and CDR2 is YNNKEL (reference sequence). CDR3 DNA sequence: TGTGCCAGCAGCCAAGGCGGCCAGGGGGTGTTGGGTCAGCCCCAGCAGTTT. The encoded protein is CASSQGGQGVLGQPQQF. The variable domain in full, completed from reference TRBV3-1 and TRBJ1-5, reads DTAVSQTPKYLVTQMGNDKSIKCEQNLGHDTMYWYKQDSKKFLKIMFSYNNKELIINETVPNRFSPKSPDKAHLNLHINSLELGDSAVYFCASSQGGQGVLGQPQQFGDGTRLSIL.

Ten or more counts support this clonotype. The V call is TRBV28, the J call TRBJ1-6, with a tentative D call TRBD1 (5 bases). Germline V gives CDR1 MDHEN, CDR2 SYDVKM. The CDR3 is 16 residues long. Between the trimmed V and J ends, which lost 7 bases and 7 bases, there was a span of 20 bases. The CDR3 region has the DNA TGTGCCAGCACCCTAACGGACACTGCTCCAAATTCACCCCTCCACTTT. Protein: CASTLTDTAPNSPLHF. The full variable domain, with the rest looked up from reference TRBV28 and TRBJ1-6, is DVKVTQSSRYLVKRTGEKVFLECVQDMDHENMFWYRQDPGLGLRLIYFSYDVKMKEKGDIPEGYSVSREKKERFSLILESASTNQTSMYLCASTLTDTAPNSPLHFGNGTRLTVT.

This clonotype occurred many times. The chain combines TRBV11-3 with TRBJ2-1, with TRBD2 identical over 8 bases. The V and J ends lost 3 bases and 2 bases, in that order; junction bases with no gene match: 3. CDR3 length: 15 residues. Germline CDR1 reads SGHNT; CDR2 reads YENEEA. The CDR3 loop is CASSFTSGPYNEQFF. The CDR3 DNA sequence: TGTGCCAGCAGCTTTACTAGCGGCCCCTACAATGAGCAGTTCTTC.

The table lists this clonotype with many counts. The CDR3 reads CASSLGQPGQGHSPLHF. The CDR3 nucleotides read TGTGCCAGCAGCTTGGGTCAACCGGGACAGGGTCATTCACCCCTCCACTTT. The J gene is TRBJ1-6, the V gene TRBV5-4, with TRBD1 identical over 9 bases. The CDR3 covers 17 residues. J lost 8 bases, V lost 0 bases, and 9 bases had no gene match. CDR1 is SGHNT, CDR2 YYREEE, per germline (reference sequence). The full variable domain, completed using reference TRBV5-4 and TRBJ1-6, is ETGVTQSPTHLIKTRGQQVTLRCSSQSGHNTVSWYQQALGQGPQFIFQYYREEENGRGNFPPRFSGLQFPNYSSELNVNALELDDSALYLCASSLGQPGQGHSPLHFGNGTRLTVT.

In this sample, this clonotype is medium-sized (0.01 to 0.1%). The gene calls are TRBV5-1 and TRBJ2-3; a possible D gene is TRBD2 (5 bases). Per germline, CDR1 SGHRS and CDR2 YFSETQ. The ends were cut back, 4 bases at V and 4 bases at J, with 7 bases in the middle. There are 12 residues in the CDR3. CDR3 nucleotide sequence: TGCGCCAGCAGCCCTAGCTCAGATACGCAGTATTTT. This sequence encodes CASSPSSDTQYF.

This clonotype was counted ten times or more. The DNA for the CDR3 is TGTGCCAGCAGTGAAGAGGGGATGTGGTTCTTC. This codes for CASSEEGMWFF. This chain uses TRBV2 with TRBJ2-1; a weak D match, TRBD1 (5 bases). This CDR3 comprises 11 residues. Germline V CDR1 and CDR2: SNHLY, FYNNEI. V gave up 1 base and J gave up 15 bases, with 10 bases separating them. Variable domain in full (rest from reference TRBV2 and TRBJ2-1): EPEVTQTPSHQVTQMGQEVILRCVPISNHLYFYWYRQILGQKVEFLVSFYNNEISEKSEIFDDQFSVERPDGSNFTLKIRSTKLEDSAMYFCASSEEGMWFFGPGTRLTVL.

The rearrangement uses TRBV3-2 and TRBJ2-3; the D call of TRBD1 is as the table states it, not checked on the DNA. TRBV3-2 has pseudogene status. This CDR3 spans 18 amino acids. Here the CDR3 DNA reads TGTGCCAGCAGCCAAGACCCCCTAATAGTAGGGGGCGCAGATACGCAGTATTTT. Translation gives CASSQDPLIVGGADTQYF.

Concerning this clonotype itself: A read error is possible here, since a much larger clone lies one base away. This chain connects TRBV4-3 to TRBJ1-3; perhaps TRBD1 as D (5 bases). In germline, CDR1 is LGHNA, CDR2 YSLEER. This CDR3 region has 18 residues. The CDR3 reads CASSQDSEYRPSGDTIYF. The CDR3 DNA follows: TGCGCCAGCAGCCAAGATTCTGAGTACAGGCCCTCTGGAGACACCATATATTTT.